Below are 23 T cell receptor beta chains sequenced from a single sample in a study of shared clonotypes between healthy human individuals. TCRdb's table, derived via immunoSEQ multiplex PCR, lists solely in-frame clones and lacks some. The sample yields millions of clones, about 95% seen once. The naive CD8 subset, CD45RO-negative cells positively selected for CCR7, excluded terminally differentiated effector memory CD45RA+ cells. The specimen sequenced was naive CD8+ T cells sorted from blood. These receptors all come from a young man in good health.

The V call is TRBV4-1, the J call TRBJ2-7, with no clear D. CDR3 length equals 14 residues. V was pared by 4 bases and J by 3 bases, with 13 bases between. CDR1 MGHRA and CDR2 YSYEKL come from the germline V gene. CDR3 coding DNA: TGCGCCAGCAGCCCGATTAAGGACCTCTACGAGCAGTACTTC. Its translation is CASSPIKDLYEQYF.

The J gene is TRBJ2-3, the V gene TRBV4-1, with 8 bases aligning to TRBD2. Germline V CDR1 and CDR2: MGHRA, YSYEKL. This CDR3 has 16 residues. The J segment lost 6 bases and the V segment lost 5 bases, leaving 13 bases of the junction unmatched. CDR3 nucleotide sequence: TGCGCCAGCAGCGCCCTAGGTGCGGGGGGCCTGGATACGCAGTATTTT. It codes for CASSALGAGGLDTQYF.

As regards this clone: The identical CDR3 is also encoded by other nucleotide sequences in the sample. The CDR3 loop reads CASSLGQGEQYF. CDR3 nucleotides: TGTGCCAGCAGCTTAGGACAGGGAGAGCAGTACTTC. The chain links TRBV5-4 to TRBJ2-7, with 8 bases lining up with TRBD1. CDR3 length equals 12 residues. CDR1 and CDR2 (germline): SGHNT, YYREEE (reference sequence). Trimming at V came to 2 bases and at J to 7 bases, leaving 2 bases not matched to a gene.

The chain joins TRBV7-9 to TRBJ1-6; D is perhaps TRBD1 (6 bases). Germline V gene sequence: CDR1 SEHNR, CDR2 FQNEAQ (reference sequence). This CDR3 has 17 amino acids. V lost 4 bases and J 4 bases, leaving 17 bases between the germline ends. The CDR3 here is CASSSPGTQGYNSPLHF. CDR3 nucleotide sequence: TGTGCCAGCAGCTCGCCGGGAACTCAGGGGTATAATTCACCCCTCCACTTT.

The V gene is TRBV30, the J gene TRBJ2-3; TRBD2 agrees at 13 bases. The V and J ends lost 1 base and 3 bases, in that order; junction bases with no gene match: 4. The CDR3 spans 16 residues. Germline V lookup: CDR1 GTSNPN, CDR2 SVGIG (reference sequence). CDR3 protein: CAWSATSGGETDTQYF. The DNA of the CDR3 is TGTGCCTGGAGTGCCACTAGCGGGGGGGAGACAGATACGCAGTATTTT. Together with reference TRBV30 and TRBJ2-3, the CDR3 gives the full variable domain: SQTIHQWPATLVQPVGSPLSLECTVEGTSNPNLYWYRQAAGRGLQLLFYSVGIGQISSEVPQNLSASRPQDRQFILSSKKLLLSDSGFYLCAWSATSGGETDTQYFGPGTRLTVL.

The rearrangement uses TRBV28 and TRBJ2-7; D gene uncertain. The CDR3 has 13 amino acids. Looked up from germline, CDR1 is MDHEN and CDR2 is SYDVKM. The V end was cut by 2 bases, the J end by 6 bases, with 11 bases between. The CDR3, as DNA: TGTGCCAGCAGTTTAGGCCGGATGAGCGAGCAGTACTTC. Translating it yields CASSLGRMSEQYF.

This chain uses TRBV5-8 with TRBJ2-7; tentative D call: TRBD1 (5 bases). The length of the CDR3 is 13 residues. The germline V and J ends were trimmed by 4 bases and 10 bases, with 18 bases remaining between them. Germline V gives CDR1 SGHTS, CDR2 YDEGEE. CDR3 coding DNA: TGTGCCAGCAGCCCCTTGGCAGGGTTCGGCCAGTACTTC. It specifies CASSPLAGFGQYF.

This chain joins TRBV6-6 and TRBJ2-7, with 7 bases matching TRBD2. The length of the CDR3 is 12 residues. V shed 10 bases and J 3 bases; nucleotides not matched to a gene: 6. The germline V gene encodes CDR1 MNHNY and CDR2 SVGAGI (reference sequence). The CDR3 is CATSPSGYEQYF. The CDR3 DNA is TGTGCCACTTCGCCTAGCGGCTACGAGCAGTACTTC.

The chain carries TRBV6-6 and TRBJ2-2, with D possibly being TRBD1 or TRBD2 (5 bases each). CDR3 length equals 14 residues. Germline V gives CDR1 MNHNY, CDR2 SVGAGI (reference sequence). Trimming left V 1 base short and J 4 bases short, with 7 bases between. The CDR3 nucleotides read TGTGCCAGCAGTTACTGGGACGCCACCGGGGAGCTGTTTTTT. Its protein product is CASSYWDATGELFF.

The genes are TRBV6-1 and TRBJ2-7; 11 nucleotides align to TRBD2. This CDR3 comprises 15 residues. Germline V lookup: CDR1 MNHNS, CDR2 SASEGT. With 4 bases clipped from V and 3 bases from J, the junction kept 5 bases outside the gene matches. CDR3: CASSAPTSGDYEQYF. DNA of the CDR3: TGTGCCAGCAGTGCTCCGACTAGCGGGGACTACGAGCAGTACTTC.

This CDR3 is CASSLAGQGPHNEQFF. Written as DNA, the CDR3 is TGTGCCAGCAGCTTAGCCGGACAGGGGCCGCACAATGAGCAGTTCTTC. The genes are TRBV7-9 and TRBJ2-1; TRBD1 aligns across 9 bases. The CDR3 has 16 amino acids. Germline V lookup: CDR1 SEHNR, CDR2 FQNEAQ (reference sequence). V dropped 0 bases and J dropped 5; count of bases not matched to a gene: 5.

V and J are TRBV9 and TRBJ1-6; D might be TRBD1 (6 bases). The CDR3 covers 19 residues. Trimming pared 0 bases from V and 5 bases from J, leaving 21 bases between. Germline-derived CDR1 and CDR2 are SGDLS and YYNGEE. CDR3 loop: CASSVDRRAGEGHNSPLHF. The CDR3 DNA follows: TGTGCCAGCAGCGTAGACCGAAGGGCAGGGGAGGGACATAATTCACCCCTCCACTTT.

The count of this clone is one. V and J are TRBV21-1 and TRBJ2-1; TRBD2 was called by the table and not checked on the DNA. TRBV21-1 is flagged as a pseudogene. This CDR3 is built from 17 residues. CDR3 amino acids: CASSKRLAGAHYNEQFF. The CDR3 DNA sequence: TGTGCCAGCAGCAAGAGACTAGCGGGGGCCCACTACAATGAGCAGTTCTTC.

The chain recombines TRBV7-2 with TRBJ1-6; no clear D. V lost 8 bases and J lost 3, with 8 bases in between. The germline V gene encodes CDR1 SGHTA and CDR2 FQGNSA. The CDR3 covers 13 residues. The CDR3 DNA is TGTGCCAGCGACGCCAACTATAATTCACCCCTCCACTTT. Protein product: CASDANYNSPLHF.

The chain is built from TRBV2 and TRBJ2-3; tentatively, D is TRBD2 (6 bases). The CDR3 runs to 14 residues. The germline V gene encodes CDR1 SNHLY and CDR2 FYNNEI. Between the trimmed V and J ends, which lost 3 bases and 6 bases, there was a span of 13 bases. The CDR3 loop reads CASSETTSRDTQYF. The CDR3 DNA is TGTGCCAGCAGTGAGACGACTAGTCGGGATACGCAGTATTTT.

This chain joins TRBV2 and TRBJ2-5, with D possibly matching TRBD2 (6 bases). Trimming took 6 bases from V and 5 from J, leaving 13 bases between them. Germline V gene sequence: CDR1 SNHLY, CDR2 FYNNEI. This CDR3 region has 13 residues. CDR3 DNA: TGTGCCAGCAGATGGACGGAGGGGGAGACCCAGTACTTC. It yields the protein CASRWTEGETQYF.

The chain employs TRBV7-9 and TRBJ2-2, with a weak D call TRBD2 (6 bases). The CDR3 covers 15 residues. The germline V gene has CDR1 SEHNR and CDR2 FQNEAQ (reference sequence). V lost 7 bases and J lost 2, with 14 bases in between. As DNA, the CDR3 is TGTGCCAGCATCCCGGAGGGAGGAAACACCGGGGAGCTGTTTTTT. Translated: CASIPEGGNTGELFF.

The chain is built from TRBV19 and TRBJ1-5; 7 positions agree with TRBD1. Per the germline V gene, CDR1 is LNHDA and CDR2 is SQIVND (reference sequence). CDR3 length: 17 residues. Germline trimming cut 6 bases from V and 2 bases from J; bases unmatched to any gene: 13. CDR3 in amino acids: CASRSGTDLLGNQPQHF. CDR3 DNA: TGTGCCAGTAGATCCGGGACAGACCTTTTGGGCAATCAGCCCCAGCATTTT. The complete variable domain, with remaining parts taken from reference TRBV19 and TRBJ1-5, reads DGGITQSPKYLFRKEGQNVTLSCEQNLNHDAMYWYRQDPGQGLRLIYYSQIVNDFQKGDIAEGYSVSREKKESFPLTVTSAQKNPTAFYLCASRSGTDLLGNQPQHFGDGTRLSIL.

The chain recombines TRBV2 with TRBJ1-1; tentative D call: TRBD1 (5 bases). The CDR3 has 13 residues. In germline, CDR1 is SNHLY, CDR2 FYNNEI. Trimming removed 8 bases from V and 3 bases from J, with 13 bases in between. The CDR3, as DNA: TGTGCCAGCCTGGCAGGGAGGTACACTGAAGCTTTCTTT. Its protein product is CASLAGRYTEAFF.

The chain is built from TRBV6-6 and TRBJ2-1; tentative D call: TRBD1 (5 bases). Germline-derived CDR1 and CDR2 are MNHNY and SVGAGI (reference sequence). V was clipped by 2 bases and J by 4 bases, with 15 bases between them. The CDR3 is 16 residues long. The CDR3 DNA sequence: TGTGCCAGCAGTTACGGGGCAGGCCTAACTTACAATGAGCAGTTCTTC. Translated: CASSYGAGLTYNEQFF.

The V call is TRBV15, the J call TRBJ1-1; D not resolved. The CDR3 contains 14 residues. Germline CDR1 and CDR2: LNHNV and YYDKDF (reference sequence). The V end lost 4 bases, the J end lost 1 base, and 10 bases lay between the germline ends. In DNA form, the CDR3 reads TGTGCCACCAGCAAGGTTGAACAGAACACTGAAGCTTTCTTT. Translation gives CATSKVEQNTEAFF.

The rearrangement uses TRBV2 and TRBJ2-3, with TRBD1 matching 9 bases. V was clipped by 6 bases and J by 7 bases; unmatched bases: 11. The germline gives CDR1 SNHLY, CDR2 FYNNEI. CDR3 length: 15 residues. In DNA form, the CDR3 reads TGTGCCAGCAGCGACAGGGGGGACGGTCGGAATACGCAGTATTTT. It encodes CASSDRGDGRNTQYF.

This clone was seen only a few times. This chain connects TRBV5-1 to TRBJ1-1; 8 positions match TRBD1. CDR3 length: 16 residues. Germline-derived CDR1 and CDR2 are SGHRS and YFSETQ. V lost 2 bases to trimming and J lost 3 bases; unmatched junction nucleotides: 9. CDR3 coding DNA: TGCGCCAGCAGCTTAGGACAGGGAGTTTCGTACACTGAAGCTTTCTTT. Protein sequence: CASSLGQGVSYTEAFF.